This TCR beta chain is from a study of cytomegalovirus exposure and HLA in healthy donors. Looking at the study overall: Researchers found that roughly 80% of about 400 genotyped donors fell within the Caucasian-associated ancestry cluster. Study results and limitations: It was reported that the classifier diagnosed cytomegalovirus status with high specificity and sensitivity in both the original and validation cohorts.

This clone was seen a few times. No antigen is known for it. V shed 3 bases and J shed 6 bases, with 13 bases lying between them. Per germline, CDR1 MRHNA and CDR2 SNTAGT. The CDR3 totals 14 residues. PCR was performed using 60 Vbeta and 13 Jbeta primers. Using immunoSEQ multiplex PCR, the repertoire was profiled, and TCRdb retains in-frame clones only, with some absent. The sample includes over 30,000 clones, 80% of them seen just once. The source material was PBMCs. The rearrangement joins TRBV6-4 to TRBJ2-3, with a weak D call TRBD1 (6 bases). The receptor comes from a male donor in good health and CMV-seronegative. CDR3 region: CASSEGAGADTQYF. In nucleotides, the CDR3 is TGTGCCAGCAGTGAGGGGGCAGGGGCGGATACGCAGTATTTT.